This is a list of T cell receptor beta chains from one sample in a study of PD-1 blockade in classical Hodgkin lymphoma. Here immunoSEQ multiplex PCR was the method, and the copy in TCRdb shows in-frame clones only, minus some. The sample holds 25,000 to 30,000 clones, roughly 90% seen once. The specimen sequenced was peripheral blood mononuclear cells (PBMCs). The receptors were sampled from a human donor with classical Hodgkin lymphoma. The CDR3 runs from the conserved cysteine through the conserved F or W. The order of the fields is clone size, D gene, V gene, J gene, CDR3 protein, CDR3 DNA. D genes are given only for firm matches. Expanded clones get a size class; other rows say once, few or many, or leave the size out.

-	TRBD1	TRBV7-8	TRBJ2-2	CASSRTGGANTGELFF	TGTGCCAGCAGCCGAACAGGGGGCGCGAACACCGGGGAGCTGTTTTTT
-	-	TRBV27	TRBJ1-1	CASRPSSNSPNTEAFF	TGTGCCAGCAGGCCCTCTTCGAACAGTCCGAACACTGAAGCTTTCTTT
-	-	TRBV7-9	TRBJ2-7	CASSLEGYSYEQYF	TGTGCCAGCAGCTTAGAGGGCTATTCCTACGAGCAGTACTTC
-	-	TRBV29-1	TRBJ1-3	CSVVMNSGNTIYF	TGCAGCGTTGTTATGAACTCTGGAAACACCATATATTTT
-	TRBD2	TRBV6-6	TRBJ2-3	CASRESGTSATDTQYF	TGTGCCAGCAGAGAATCCGGGACTAGCGCAACAGATACGCAGTATTTT
-	-	TRBV25-1	TRBJ1-2	CASSAPGRAPYGYTF	TGTGCCAGCAGTGCCCCTGGGAGGGCCCCCTATGGCTACACCTTC
-	-	TRBV28	TRBJ1-5	CASSRPLGYNQPQHF	TGTGCCAGCAGCCGTCCACTCGGTTACAATCAGCCCCAGCATTTT
once	TRBD2	TRBV19	TRBJ2-2	CASTGLWGRLPGELFF	TGTGCCAGTACGGGACTATGGGGGAGGTTACCCGGGGAGCTGTTTTTT
-	-	TRBV5-5	TRBJ2-2	CASSLYSGDGTGELFF	TGTGCCAGCAGCTTGTATTCGGGGGACGGCACCGGGGAGCTGTTTTTT
-	TRBD2	TRBV7-2	TRBJ2-3	CASSSLAGADTQYF	TGTGCCAGCAGCTCCCTAGCGGGAGCAGATACGCAGTATTTT
-	-	TRBV7-2	TRBJ2-3	CASSLVSGSTDTQYF	TGTGCCAGCAGCTTAGTGTCCGGGAGCACAGATACGCAGTATTTT
-	-	TRBV19	TRBJ1-2	CASSVSRVGYTF	TGTGCCAGTAGTGTCTCCAGGGTCGGCTACACCTTC
-	-	TRBV27	TRBJ2-1	CASSLGYEQFF	TGTGCCAGCAGTCTAGGGTATGAGCAGTTCTTC
-	TRBD2	TRBV10-2	TRBJ2-3	CASRGTSGDTQYF	TGCGCCAGCAGAGGGACTAGTGGGGATACGCAGTATTTT
-	-	TRBV2	TRBJ2-5	CASSGDLQETQYF	TGTGCCAGCAGTGGGGACCTCCAAGAGACCCAGTACTTC
-	-	TRBV29-1	TRBJ1-1	CSVAMGTEAFF	TGCAGCGTTGCCATGGGGACTGAAGCTTTCTTT
-	-	TRBV2	TRBJ2-5	CASGRETQYF	TGTGCCAGCGGTCGGGAGACCCAGTACTTC
-	-	TRBV19	TRBJ2-5	CASSIGPGLETQYF	TGTGCCAGTAGTATAGGACCGGGCTTGGAGACCCAGTACTTC
once	TRBD1	TRBV29-1	TRBJ1-1	CSVRAGGNTEAFF	TGCAGCGTAAGAGCAGGGGGGAACACTGAAGCTTTCTTT
few	-	TRBV7-2	TRBJ2-5	CASSSAGGETQYF	TGTGCCAGCAGCTCGGCTGGGGGGGAGACCCAGTACTTC
-	-	TRBV19	TRBJ1-5	CATAQGGRANQPQHF	TGTGCCACCGCGCAGGGAGGAAGAGCCAATCAGCCCCAGCATTTT
-	TRBD1	TRBV27	TRBJ2-2	CASRTGTGNTGELFF	TGTGCCAGCAGAACCGGGACAGGGAACACCGGGGAGCTGTTTTTT
-	-	TRBV5-3	TRBJ2-1	CARSSQGPNEQFF	TGTGCCAGAAGCTCACAGGGTCCCAATGAGCAGTTCTTC
few	TRBD2	TRBV9	TRBJ2-1	CASSVGGTSGSDEQFF	TGTGCCAGCAGCGTAGGGGGGACTAGCGGGAGCGATGAGCAGTTCTTC
-	-	TRBV15	TRBJ1-2	CATSRDPNRQYGYTF	TGTGCCACCAGCAGAGATCCAAACCGACAGTATGGCTACACCTTC
-	TRBD2	TRBV7-8	TRBJ2-1	CASSLRTSAYNEQFF	TGTGCCAGCAGCTTGCGGACTAGCGCATACAATGAGCAGTTCTTC
-	-	TRBV4-1	TRBJ1-1	CASSQEPSNTEAFF	TGCGCCAGCAGCCAAGAACCCAGCAACACTGAAGCTTTCTTT
-	TRBD2	TRBV5-1	TRBJ2-1	CASSLAYPGLAYEQFF	TGCGCCAGCAGCTTGGCCTACCCTGGACTAGCTTATGAGCAGTTCTTC
-	TRBD2	TRBV7-3	TRBJ2-1	CASSLRGQGLAFNEQFF	TGTGCCAGCAGCTTAAGGGGGCAGGGACTAGCCTTTAATGAGCAGTTCTTC
-	-	TRBV20-1	TRBJ2-5	CSARPQETQYF	TGCAGTGCTCGCCCTCAAGAGACCCAGTACTTC
once	TRBD2	TRBV28	TRBJ2-7	CASSLYAGVPYEQYF	TGTGCCAGCAGTTTATACGCGGGAGTCCCGTACGAGCAGTACTTC
-	-	TRBV5-1	TRBJ2-7	CASSLALGYEQYF	TGCGCCAGCAGCTTGGCCTTGGGTTACGAGCAGTACTTC
once	-	TRBV29-1	TRBJ2-3	CSVATGAGGTDTQYF	TGCAGCGTAGCTACAGGGGCGGGGGGCACAGATACGCAGTATTTT
-	-	TRBV27	TRBJ2-2	CASSPRGISTGELFF	TGTGCCAGCAGTCCCAGGGGCATAAGCACCGGGGAGCTGTTTTTT
-	TRBD1	TRBV7-2	TRBJ1-1	CASSLDGTVNTEAFF	TGTGCCAGCAGCTTAGACGGGACAGTAAACACTGAAGCTTTCTTT
-	-	TRBV6-1	TRBJ2-2	CARGDGNTGELFF	TGTGCCAGGGGGGACGGCAACACCGGGGAGCTGTTTTTT
-	-	TRBV6-1	TRBJ2-5	CASRDQETQYF	TGTGCCAGCAGGGATCAAGAGACCCAGTACTTC
-	-	TRBV19	TRBJ1-1	CASSLLGTQGTEAFF	TGTGCCAGTAGTCTGCTCGGGACCCAAGGCACTGAAGCTTTCTTT
-	TRBD2	TRBV7-2	TRBJ2-3	CASSLAPSGSQDTQYF	TGTGCCAGCAGCTTAGCGCCTAGCGGGAGTCAGGATACGCAGTATTTT
-	-	TRBV19	TRBJ1-3	CASSIVSSGNTIYF	TGTGCCAGTAGTATCGTAAGCTCTGGAAACACCATATATTTT
-	-	TRBV6-5	TRBJ2-2	CASSYRGLNTGELFF	TGTGCCAGCAGTTACAGGGGCCTGAACACCGGGGAGCTGTTTTTT
-	TRBD1	TRBV2	TRBJ2-5	CASSPGTGLGETQYF	TGTGCCAGCAGCCCCGGGACAGGGTTGGGAGAGACCCAGTACTTC
-	-	TRBV18	TRBJ1-3	CASSPRLESSGNTIYF	TGTGCCAGCTCACCCCGACTCGAGAGCTCTGGAAACACCATATATTTT
-	-	TRBV7-9	TRBJ2-7	CASSETGLGYEQYF	TGTGCCAGCAGCGAAACAGGGTTGGGCTACGAGCAGTACTTC
-	TRBD2	TRBV5-1	TRBJ2-7	CASSFREGLEQYF	TGCGCCAGCAGCTTTCGGGAGGGCCTCGAGCAGTACTTC
once	TRBD2	TRBV5-1	TRBJ2-7	CASSLGLAETYEQYF	TGCGCCAGCAGCTTGGGACTAGCGGAGACCTACGAGCAGTACTTC
-	-	TRBV11-2	TRBJ1-3	CASSLSGVSGNTIYF	TGTGCCAGCAGCTTATCGGGGGTATCAGGAAACACCATATATTTT
-	-	TRBV7-2	TRBJ2-7	CASSLVVGGFSYEQYF	TGTGCCAGCAGCTTAGTAGTCGGAGGCTTCTCCTACGAGCAGTACTTC
-	TRBD1	TRBV19	TRBJ1-5	CASGSGGGFQPQHF	TGTGCCAGTGGTTCAGGGGGAGGTTTTCAGCCCCAGCATTTT
-	-	TRBV19	TRBJ1-5	CASSISPDHSNQPQHF	TGTGCCAGTAGTATCAGCCCAGACCATAGCAATCAGCCCCAGCATTTT
-	TRBD1	TRBV5-4	TRBJ2-7	CASSRTGAYEQYF	TGTGCCAGCAGCAGGACAGGGGCGTACGAGCAGTACTTC
-	TRBD1	TRBV2	TRBJ1-1	CAGGTGGTTEAFF	TGTGCCGGCGGGACAGGGGGCACTACTGAAGCTTTCTTT